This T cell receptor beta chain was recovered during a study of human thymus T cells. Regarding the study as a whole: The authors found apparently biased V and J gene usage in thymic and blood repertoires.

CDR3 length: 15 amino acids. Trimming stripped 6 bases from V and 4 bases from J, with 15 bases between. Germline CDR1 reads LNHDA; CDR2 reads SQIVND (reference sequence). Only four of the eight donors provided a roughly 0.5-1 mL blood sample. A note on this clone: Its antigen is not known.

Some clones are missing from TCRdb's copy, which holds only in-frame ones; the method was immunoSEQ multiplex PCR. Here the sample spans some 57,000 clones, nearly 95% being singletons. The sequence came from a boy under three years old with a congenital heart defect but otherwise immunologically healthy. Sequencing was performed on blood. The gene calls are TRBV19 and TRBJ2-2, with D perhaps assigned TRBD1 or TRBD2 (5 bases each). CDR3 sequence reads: CASRLGREITGELFF. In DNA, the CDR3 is TGTGCCAGTAGGCTCGGCAGGGAGATCACCGGGGAGCTGTTTTTT.